These 32 T cell receptor beta chains originate from one sample sequenced in a study of blood T cell repertoires in COVID-19. The method was immunoSEQ multiplex PCR; TCRdb's version includes in-frame clones alone and lacks a portion of them. The table has around 150,000 clones, 84% seen once. The sample taken for sequencing was peripheral blood. Source of these receptors: a young man with COVID-19, enrolled during active disease.

CDR3 in amino acids: CAWRSGGADTQYF. Written as DNA, the CDR3 is TGTGCCTGGAGGTCCGGGGGGGCAGATACGCAGTATTTT. The V gene is TRBV30, the J gene TRBJ2-3; 8 nucleotides line up with TRBD2. This CDR3 is built from 13 residues. The V gene end was trimmed by 3 bases and the J gene end by 4 bases; junction bases not matched to a gene: 3. The germline V gene encodes CDR1 GTSNPN and CDR2 SVGIG (reference sequence).

This rearrangement joins TRBV11-1 to TRBJ2-7; 7 bases align to TRBD1. V dropped 1 base and J dropped 6; count of bases not matched to a gene: 3. The CDR3 is 13 amino acids. From germline, CDR1 is SGHAT and CDR2 FQDESV (reference sequence). CDR3 DNA sequence: TGTGCCAGCAGCTTAGACGACAGGGCCGAGCAGTACTTC. Translated, it gives CASSLDDRAEQYF.

The rearrangement uses TRBV28 and TRBJ2-3, with 10 bases that match TRBD2. The CDR3 is 18 amino acids. With V trimmed by 4 bases and J by 2 bases, 12 bases remained unmatched. Per the germline V gene, CDR1 is MDHEN and CDR2 is SYDVKM. The CDR3 DNA sequence: TGTGCCAGCAGTTCCCCCGGACTAGCGGTCAGGGCCACAGATACGCAGTATTTT. It specifies CASSSPGLAVRATDTQYF.

The rearrangement uses TRBV5-4 and TRBJ2-1; 8 bases line up with TRBD1. The CDR3 has 15 amino acids. Germline CDR1 is SGHNT and CDR2 is YYREEE (reference sequence). The V segment lost 1 base and the J segment 4 bases; nucleotides outside the gene matches: 4. In DNA form, the CDR3 reads TGTGCCAGCAGCTTGACAGGGGGGAGGTACAATGAGCAGTTCTTC. Protein sequence: CASSLTGGRYNEQFF.

The rearrangement links TRBV7-8 to TRBJ1-2; unclear D gene. Germline V lookup: CDR1 SGHVS, CDR2 FQNEAQ. The CDR3 is made up of 13 amino acids. V lost 2 bases and J 8 bases, leaving 12 bases between the germline ends. The CDR3 bases are TGTGCCAGCAGCTTACGGACCTCGGGGGGCTACACCTTC. It translates to CASSLRTSGGYTF.

The chain couples TRBV29-1 to TRBJ1-1; D is perhaps TRBD1 (5 bases). CDR3 size: 13 residues. Trimming pared 5 bases from V and 1 base from J, leaving 11 bases between. The germline CDR1 and CDR2 sequences are SQVTM and ANQGSEA. DNA for the CDR3: TGCAGCGTTACCGACAGAACGAACACTGAAGCTTTCTTT. Amino acid sequence: CSVTDRTNTEAFF.

The J gene is TRBJ1-3, the V gene TRBV7-9; 7 nucleotides line up with TRBD1. Germline CDR1 reads SEHNR; CDR2 reads FQNEAQ (reference sequence). The length of the CDR3 is 15 residues. V was clipped by 1 base and J by 3 bases; unmatched bases: 3. The CDR3 loop is CASSLVRTGGNTIYF. As DNA, the CDR3 is TGTGCCAGCAGCTTAGTAAGGACAGGTGGAAACACCATATATTTT.

This clone was found once. V is TRBV29-1 and J is TRBJ1-2; a possible D gene is TRBD1 (5 bases). CDR1 is SQVTM and CDR2 is ANQGSEA in the germline V gene. The CDR3 extends over 13 amino acids. V was cut by 4 bases and J by 8 bases, with 17 bases left in between. CDR3 nucleotide sequence: TGCAGCGTTGGGGGCAGGACCTCTGGAGGCTACACCTTC. Amino acids: CSVGGRTSGGYTF.

The chain couples TRBV28 to TRBJ2-7, with TRBD1 identical over 8 bases. From germline, CDR1 is MDHEN and CDR2 SYDVKM. J was trimmed by 4 bases and V by 5 bases; bases with no gene match: 1. The CDR3 length is 12 residues. The CDR3 reads CASSGQGYEQYF. The CDR3 coding sequence is TGTGCCAGCAGTGGACAGGGTTACGAGCAGTACTTC.

The gene calls are TRBV24-1 and TRBJ1-5; D unclear. CDR3 size: 17 residues. Per germline, CDR1 KGHDR and CDR2 SFDVKD. V shed 4 bases and J shed 4 bases, with 19 bases lying between them. As DNA, the CDR3 is TGTGCCACCAGTGACTCTGCGTGGGGAGAGGGTAATCAGCCCCAGCATTTT. Protein product: CATSDSAWGEGNQPQHF.

The DNA of the CDR3 is TGCGCCAGCAGCTTGGGGGACAGGGTTGCTTATGGCTACACCTTC. The encoded protein is CASSLGDRVAYGYTF. The chain is built from TRBV5-1 and TRBJ1-2; 9 bases agree with TRBD1. The CDR3 totals 15 residues. Looked up from germline, CDR1 is SGHRS and CDR2 is YFSETQ. V lost 0 bases, J lost 5 bases, and 5 bases stayed unmatched.

This clone was seen only once. This rearrangement joins TRBV30 to TRBJ2-1; 9 bases fit TRBD2. J gave up 5 bases and V 1 base, and 3 bases lay outside the gene matches. CDR1 is GTSNPN, CDR2 SVGIG, per germline (reference sequence). This CDR3 has 14 amino acids. The DNA of the CDR3 is TGTGCCTGGAGTGCACTAGCGGGCAACAATGAGCAGTTCTTC. Protein product: CAWSALAGNNEQFF.

V and J are TRBV6-5 and TRBJ2-7, with 7 bases lining up with TRBD2. Losses at the gene ends were 4 bases for V and 2 bases for J; bases not matched to a gene: 8. CDR3 size: 15 residues. Germline lookup yields CDR1 MNHEY and CDR2 SVGAGI. The CDR3 loop reads CASSFRGGPTYEQYF. The CDR3, as DNA: TGTGCCAGCAGTTTCCGGGGAGGGCCGACCTACGAGCAGTACTTC.

This clone was counted between two and nine times. V is TRBV7-2 and J is TRBJ1-5; the match to TRBD1 covers 8 bases. V gave up 5 bases and J gave up 8 bases; unmatched junction bases: 8. The CDR3 runs to 14 residues. CDR1 is SGHTA, CDR2 FQGNSA, per germline. The CDR3 protein is CASSAGQGGKPQHF. The CDR3, as DNA: TGTGCCAGCAGCGCAGGACAGGGAGGCAAGCCCCAGCATTTT.

The chain uses TRBV24-1 and TRBJ1-1; TRBD1 agrees at 7 bases. The CDR3 has 12 amino acids. After removal of 3 bases from V and 10 bases from J, the junction contained 4 bases not matched to a gene. CDR1 KGHDR and CDR2 SFDVKD come from the germline V gene. For the CDR3, the DNA is TGTGCCACCAGTGATCCGGGACAGAGAGCTTTCTTT. It is translated as CATSDPGQRAFF.

This sequence joins TRBV28 and TRBJ1-5; 7 positions agree with TRBD1. The CDR3 contains 15 residues. Per the germline V gene, CDR1 is MDHEN and CDR2 is SYDVKM. V dropped 5 bases and J dropped 6; count of bases not matched to a gene: 10. The CDR3 DNA follows: TGTGCCAGCAGTCCCGGACAGGTTATGAGTCAGCCCCAGCATTTT. Translating it yields CASSPGQVMSQPQHF.

This clone was found once. V gene TRBV5-4 combines with J gene TRBJ1-3; D is uncertain. The CDR3 is made up of 15 amino acids. The germline V gene has CDR1 SGHNT and CDR2 YYREEE (reference sequence). V was shortened by 4 bases and J by 4 bases, with 15 bases between the two germline ends. CDR3 region: CASSLMGRSGNTIYF. The CDR3 bases are TGTGCCAGCAGCCTGATGGGGAGATCCGGAAACACCATATATTTT.

The chain uses TRBV12-3 or TRBV12-4 and TRBJ1-2; no clear D gene. The CDR3 is made up of 11 amino acids. V dropped 6 bases and J dropped 2 bases, with 4 bases sitting between them. The CDR3 loop is CASSQNYGYTF. The CDR3 DNA reads TGTGCCAGCAGCCAAAACTATGGCTACACCTTC.

This rearrangement joins TRBV12-3 or TRBV12-4 to TRBJ1-1, with unresolved D. The V and J ends lost 5 bases and 3 bases respectively, with 7 bases between them. CDR3 length equals 12 residues. The CDR3 loop is CASSREYTEAFF. The CDR3 region has the DNA TGTGCCAGCAGTCGAGAGTACACTGAAGCTTTCTTT.

CDR3 bases: TGTGCCAGTAGCGCGACTAATTTCGGGAATGGCTACACCTTC. Its protein is CASSATNFGNGYTF. V usage is TRBV19 and J usage is TRBJ1-2; D unclear. The CDR3 runs to 14 residues. The V gene's germline CDR1 is LNHDA and CDR2 SQIVND (reference sequence). The V and J ends lost 6 bases and 6 bases respectively, with 17 bases between them.

The V call is TRBV10-3, the J call TRBJ2-2; D is perhaps TRBD2 (5 bases). The germline gives CDR1 ENHRY, CDR2 SYGVKD. The CDR3 length is 15 residues. Trimming removed 3 bases at V and 3 bases at J, with 11 bases between. For the CDR3, the DNA is TGTGCCATCAGTGAAACAAAGCGGCACACCGGGGAGCTGTTTTTT. Its translation is CAISETKRHTGELFF.

This clone was detected only a few times. The rearrangement joins TRBV28 to TRBJ1-1; D is possibly TRBD1 (5 bases). Germline V gene data show CDR1 as MDHEN and CDR2 as SYDVKM. The CDR3 is 17 residues long. Trimming cost V 8 bases and J 4 bases, with 26 bases left between them. The CDR3 DNA is TGTGCCAGCCCCCCCGCATCGTCAATCTCAGGGTTCACTGAAGCTTTCTTT. As protein: CASPPASSISGFTEAFF.

The V and J genes are TRBV4-2 and TRBJ2-3; TRBD2 matches 13 bases. The CDR3 sequence is 17 residues long. Germline V gene lookup returns CDR1 LGHNA and CDR2 YNFKEQ. V trimming: 4 bases; J trimming: 5 bases; junction bases outside the gene matches: 9. CDR3 sequence (DNA): TGTGCCAGCAGCCCGGGTCCCGGACTAGCGGGGGTAGATACGCAGTATTTT. This gives the protein CASSPGPGLAGVDTQYF.

Here the CDR3 DNA reads TGTGCCAGCTCACCAACAGGGGTCGAATCACCCCTCCACTTT. This sequence encodes CASSPTGVESPLHF. The V call is TRBV18, the J call TRBJ1-6, with TRBD1 identical over 7 bases. Unmatched junction bases numbered 5, after V lost 2 bases and J lost 10 bases. In germline, CDR1 is KGHSH, CDR2 LQKENI. This CDR3 is 14 amino acids long.

The chain combines TRBV7-9 with TRBJ2-1; D possibly corresponds to TRBD2 (5 bases). The ends were cut back, 3 bases at V and 5 bases at J, with 17 bases in the middle. This CDR3 has 16 amino acids. Germline V CDR1 and CDR2: SEHNR, FQNEAQ (reference sequence). CDR3 sequence reads: CASSFREGPVHNEQFF. The CDR3 DNA sequence: TGTGCCAGCAGCTTCCGGGAAGGTCCGGTGCACAATGAGCAGTTCTTC.

The V and J genes are TRBV6-5 and TRBJ1-1, with 7 positions matching TRBD1. This CDR3 has 14 amino acids. Germline V CDR1 and CDR2: MNHEY, SVGAGI. J gave up 1 base and V 6 bases, and 5 bases lay outside the gene matches. The CDR3 nucleotides read TGTGCCAGCAGAGGGGGCTTAGGGAACACTGAAGCTTTCTTT. It codes for CASRGGLGNTEAFF.

J is TRBJ1-3 and V is TRBV7-9; D is unclear. V shed 3 bases and J shed 2 bases, with 11 bases lying between them. CDR1 is SEHNR, CDR2 FQNEAQ, per germline (reference sequence). The CDR3 covers 15 residues. CDR3 DNA sequence: TGTGCCAGCAGCTTGGTTGGAGGTACTGGAAACACCATATATTTT. Translated, it gives CASSLVGGTGNTIYF.

The genes are TRBV6-5 and TRBJ2-7, with D perhaps TRBD1 (5 bases). The CDR3 has 16 residues. From germline, CDR1 is MNHEY and CDR2 SVGAGI. V gave up 2 bases and J gave up 2 bases, with 16 bases separating them. As DNA, the CDR3 is TGTGCCAGCAGTTACAGGATTGGCAGGGTACCCTACGAGCAGTACTTC. It translates to CASSYRIGRVPYEQYF.

V usage is TRBV28 and J usage is TRBJ1-2; D is unresolved. The CDR3 totals 14 residues. V was shortened by 5 bases and J by 4 bases, with 14 bases between the two germline ends. Germline V gene lookup returns CDR1 MDHEN and CDR2 SYDVKM. The CDR3 sequence is CASSKTRLTYGYTF. The CDR3 DNA reads as TGTGCCAGCAGTAAAACCAGGCTAACCTATGGCTACACCTTC.

The chain carries TRBV19 and TRBJ2-7; tentative D call: TRBD2 (5 bases). The CDR3 loop spans 13 amino acids. Trimming removed 10 bases from V and 2 bases from J, with 15 bases in between. The V gene's germline CDR1 is LNHDA and CDR2 SQIVND (reference sequence). As DNA, the CDR3 is TGTGCCACCCGGACGGGAACGACCTACGAGCAGTACTTC. Translated: CATRTGTTYEQYF. The full variable domain, its missing parts supplied by reference TRBV19 and TRBJ2-7, is DGGITQSPKYLFRKEGQNVTLSCEQNLNHDAMYWYRQDPGQGLRLIYYSQIVNDFQKGDIAEGYSVSREKKESFPLTVTSAQKNPTAFYLCATRTGTTYEQYFGPGTRLTVT.

CDR3 residues: CASSRGTGAYEQYF. Written as DNA, the CDR3 is TGTGCCAGCAGCCGCGGGACAGGGGCCTACGAGCAGTACTTC. V is TRBV7-2 and J is TRBJ2-7; 10 bases agree with TRBD1. The V gene's germline CDR1 is SGHTA and CDR2 FQGNSA. V lost 5 bases and J lost 2; bases outside the gene matches: 3. This CDR3 comprises 14 residues.

A single count supports this clone. The rearrangement joins TRBV7-9 to TRBJ1-3; 8 bases are shared with TRBD1. This CDR3 comprises 17 residues. J was trimmed by 0 bases and V by 7 bases; bases with no gene match: 11. CDR1 is SEHNR and CDR2 is FQNEAQ in the germline V gene (reference sequence). CDR3 nucleotide sequence: TGTGCCAGCACCAACCGGGACAGGCTCTTCTCTGGAAACACCATATATTTT. Its protein is CASTNRDRLFSGNTIYF.